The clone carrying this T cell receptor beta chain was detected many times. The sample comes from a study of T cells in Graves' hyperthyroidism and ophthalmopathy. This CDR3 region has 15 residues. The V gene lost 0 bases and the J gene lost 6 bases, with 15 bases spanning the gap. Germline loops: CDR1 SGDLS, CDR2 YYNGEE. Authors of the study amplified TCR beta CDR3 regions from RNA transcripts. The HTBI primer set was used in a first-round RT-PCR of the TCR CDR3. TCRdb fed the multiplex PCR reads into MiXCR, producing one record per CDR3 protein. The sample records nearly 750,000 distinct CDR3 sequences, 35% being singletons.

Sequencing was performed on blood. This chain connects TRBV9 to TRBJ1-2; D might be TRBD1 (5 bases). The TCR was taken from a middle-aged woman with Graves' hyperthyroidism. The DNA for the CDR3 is TGTGCCAGCAGCGTAGCGTCCAGGGTACTCGATGGCTACACCTTC. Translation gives CASSVASRVLDGYTF.